The clone carrying this T cell receptor (beta chain) appeared many times. Its antigen is unidentified. The CDR3 totals 13 residues. Trimming stripped 3 bases from V and 3 bases from J, with 12 bases between. The V gene's germline CDR1 is DFQATT and CDR2 SNEGSKA (reference sequence). The data were obtained in a study of regulatory T cells in long-lasting Graves disease. Notes on the study in general: Newly diagnosed patients had higher TCR diversity than persistent Graves' patients did. Favored usage of TRBV28, TRBJ1-2 and TRBJ2-5 was recorded in persistent disease.

Time point reported: persistent/refractory GD, antithyroid drugs over 5 years with positive TRAb. Making the TCR library involved RNA that had been extracted from PBMCs. Arm-PCR of CDR3 regions and iRepertoire HTBI primers were the basis on which TCR beta libraries were built. TCRdb re-called the multiplex PCR reads through MiXCR, storing one row per CDR3 protein. Of about 470,000 distinct CDR3 sequences in the sample, around 21% are singletons; the top ten hold 7% to 10%. The sequence derives from a female donor with Graves disease. This sample comprised peripheral blood mononuclear cells (PBMCs), obtained when the disease was refractory, from a patient treated with antithyroid drugs. This rearrangement joins TRBV20-1 to TRBJ2-7; the D is unclear. CDR3 in amino acids: CSASTRIGYEQYF. Here the CDR3 DNA reads TGCAGTGCTAGTACCCGGATAGGCTACGAGCAGTACTTC.